Shown below are 30 T cell receptor beta chains from a single sample sequenced in a study of T-cell reconstitution after alpha-beta-depleted transplantation in children. Unique molecular identifiers were incorporated during preparation of the TCRbeta library. TCRdb re-called the PCR reads through MiXCR, storing one row per CDR3 protein. The sample lists 500,000 to 600,000 distinct CDR3 sequences; roughly 30% were seen once. The sequencing used PBMCs, collected before TCRalphabeta/CD19-depleted stem cell transplant. These TCRs come from a boy younger than two with Wiskott-Aldrich syndrome, due to receive a stem cell transplant.

This clonotype has just a few counts. This chain links TRBV11-2 with TRBJ2-1; TRBD2 agrees at 11 bases. Germline assignment: CDR1 SGHAT and CDR2 FQNNGV. This CDR3 has 17 residues. V lost 5 bases to trimming and J lost 0 bases; unmatched junction nucleotides: 6. The CDR3: CASSPTSGGASYNEQFF. The CDR3 DNA sequence: TGTGCCAGCAGCCCTACTAGCGGGGGAGCCTCCTACAATGAGCAGTTCTTC.

By proportion, this clonotype is large. CDR3 sequence: CASSLIGVGATDTQYF. The CDR3 nucleotides read TGTGCCAGCAGCTTAATAGGCGTCGGGGCCACAGATACGCAGTATTTT. The chain has TRBV7-9 and TRBJ2-3, with D perhaps given as TRBD1 or TRBD2 (5 bases each). CDR3 length equals 16 residues. Germline V CDR1 and CDR2: SEHNR, FQNEAQ (reference sequence). The germline V and J ends were trimmed by 2 bases and 2 bases, with 14 bases remaining between them.

This clonotype came up a few times. This chain joins TRBV9 and TRBJ2-1, with TRBD2 as a possible D gene (6 bases). CDR1 and CDR2 from the germline V gene are SGDLS and YYNGEE. V lost 0 bases, J lost 7 bases, and 11 bases lay in between. This CDR3 spans 14 amino acids. CDR3 protein: CASSVGFGGNEQFF. In DNA form, the CDR3 reads TGTGCCAGCAGCGTAGGTTTTGGGGGGAATGAGCAGTTCTTC.

This clonotype was recorded many times. CDR3 in amino acids: CSARIGNWNTDTQYF. The CDR3 bases are TGCAGTGCTAGAATCGGGAACTGGAACACAGATACGCAGTATTTT. V and J are TRBV20-1 and TRBJ2-3; the D gene is possibly TRBD2 (5 bases). This CDR3 contains 15 residues. Germline CDR1 DFQATT, CDR2 SNEGSKA (reference sequence). Trimming took 2 bases from V and 2 from J, leaving 14 bases between them.

This clonotype has only a few counts. This chain joins TRBV11-2 and TRBJ2-7, with D perhaps matching TRBD2 (6 bases). V was cut by 2 bases and J by 9 bases, with 17 bases left in between. This CDR3 has 14 residues. Germline-derived CDR1 and CDR2 are SGHAT and FQNNGV. CDR3 amino acids: CASSLNRQGGVQYF. The CDR3 coding sequence is TGTGCCAGCAGCTTAAATCGTCAGGGAGGAGTGCAGTACTTC. The full variable domain, completed using reference TRBV11-2 and TRBJ2-7, is EAGVAQSPRYKIIEKRQSVAFWCNPISGHATLYWYQQILGQGPKLLIQFQNNGVVDDSQLPKDRFSAERLKGVDSTLKIQPAKLEDSAVYLCASSLNRQGGVQYFGPGTRLTVT.

This clonotype has just a few counts. This chain uses TRBV2 with TRBJ2-5; 13 bases map to TRBD2. The CDR3 covers 17 residues. Germline V gene sequence: CDR1 SNHLY, CDR2 FYNNEI. The J segment lost 4 bases and the V segment lost 3 bases, leaving 8 bases of the junction unmatched. CDR3 loop: CASSDRTSGRKGETQYF. CDR3 nucleotide sequence: TGTGCCAGCAGTGATAGGACTAGCGGGAGAAAAGGAGAGACCCAGTACTTC.

This clonotype has just a few counts. The genes are TRBV29-1 and TRBJ2-7; D unclear. Germline CDR1 is SQVTM and CDR2 is ANQGSEA. The CDR3 has 13 residues. Trimming shortened V by 3 bases and J by 0 bases, and 9 bases separated the two germline ends. CDR3 DNA sequence: TGCAGCGTTGATTTTCCGGGCTCCTACGAGCAGTACTTC. Its translation: CSVDFPGSYEQYF.

The rearrangement uses TRBV29-1 and TRBJ2-3; 7 positions match TRBD1. Germline assignment: CDR1 SQVTM and CDR2 ANQGSEA. The CDR3 loop spans 14 amino acids. The V and J ends lost 6 bases and 2 bases, in that order; junction bases with no gene match: 8. The CDR3 DNA reads TGCAGCGTCCGTGAGACAGGGCCCACAGATACGCAGTATTTT. Protein sequence: CSVRETGPTDTQYF.

The rearrangement joins TRBV20-1 to TRBJ1-1; D is unresolved. Trimming pared 4 bases from V and 1 base from J, leaving 7 bases between. CDR3 size: 12 residues. Germline V CDR1 and CDR2: DFQATT, SNEGSKA (reference sequence). The CDR3 here is CSATTPNTEAFF. The CDR3 nucleotides are TGCAGTGCTACCACACCGAACACTGAAGCTTTCTTT.

V is TRBV12-3 or TRBV12-4 and J is TRBJ2-1; 9 nucleotides match TRBD1. J was trimmed by 7 bases and V by 8 bases; bases with no gene match: 9. The CDR3 consists of 14 residues. The CDR3 spells CASRRDRALNEQFF. The CDR3 bases are TGTGCCAGCCGACGGGACAGGGCGTTAAATGAGCAGTTCTTC.

The chain couples TRBV7-8 to TRBJ1-3; 10 nucleotides align to TRBD1. Trimming cost V 5 bases and J 1 base; bases outside gene matches: 5. Germline V CDR1 and CDR2: SGHVS, FQNEAQ. The CDR3 has 16 amino acids. The CDR3 reads CASSRRTGGSGNTIYF. DNA for the CDR3: TGTGCCAGCAGCCGCAGGACAGGGGGATCTGGAAACACCATATATTTT.

V is TRBV5-1 and J is TRBJ2-5; TRBD1 might be the D (6 bases). Germline V gene sequence: CDR1 SGHRS, CDR2 YFSETQ. Trimming took 5 bases from V and 1 from J, leaving 12 bases between them. This CDR3 region has 14 residues. The CDR3 spells CASSDGQPQETQYF. The CDR3 nucleotides read TGCGCCAGCAGTGACGGACAGCCCCAAGAGACCCAGTACTTC.

This clonotype was seen a handful of times. The gene calls are TRBV7-2 and TRBJ2-7; 12 nucleotides agree with TRBD2. V shed 6 bases, J shed 2 bases, and the junction held 2 bases outside the gene matches. Germline CDR1 SGHTA, CDR2 FQGNSA. The CDR3 is 14 residues long. The CDR3 DNA sequence: TGTGCCAGCAGACTAGCGGGAGGCACCTACGAGCAGTACTTC. Its translation is CASRLAGGTYEQYF.

The chain combines TRBV5-1 with TRBJ2-2; 9 nucleotides align to TRBD2. The V gene end was trimmed by 4 bases and the J gene end by 5 bases; junction bases not matched to a gene: 12. Germline CDR1 is SGHRS and CDR2 is YFSETQ. The CDR3 extends over 17 amino acids. The chain's CDR3 is CASSPDYSGRGTGELFF. CDR3 DNA sequence: TGCGCCAGCAGCCCGGACTATAGCGGGAGAGGAACCGGGGAGCTGTTTTTT.

V gene TRBV12-3 or TRBV12-4 combines with J gene TRBJ2-6, with D possibly TRBD1 on 6 matching bases. The V end lost 5 bases, the J end lost 3 bases, and 14 bases lay between the germline ends. The CDR3 contains 16 residues. The CDR3 protein is CASSPRGRGGANVLTF. CDR3 bases: TGTGCCAGCAGTCCCAGGGGTCGTGGTGGGGCCAACGTCCTGACTTTC.

The rearrangement links TRBV6-5 to TRBJ1-2; 9 nucleotides match TRBD1. CDR1 and CDR2 from the germline V gene are MNHEY and SVGAGI. CDR3 length: 16 amino acids. The ends lost 8 bases at V and 7 bases at J; junction bases unmatched: 17. In nucleotides, the CDR3 is TGTGCCAGCGGATTACAGGGGGCATCGTTTGTGGGTGGCTACACCTTC. Amino acids: CASGLQGASFVGGYTF.

This clonotype has just a few counts. The chain links TRBV5-6 to TRBJ1-3; TRBD1 is a possible D gene (5 bases). The germline CDR1 and CDR2 sequences are SGHDT and YYEEEE. The V and J ends lost 4 bases and 8 bases respectively, with 19 bases between them. The CDR3 runs to 15 residues. The chain's CDR3 is CASSPAGGTGDTIYF. CDR3 bases: TGTGCCAGCAGCCCCGCGGGAGGGACGGGGGACACCATATATTTT.

This clonotype was detected a few times. The chain couples TRBV5-1 to TRBJ2-7, with 10 bases matching TRBD2. This CDR3 has 15 amino acids. Germline V lookup: CDR1 SGHRS, CDR2 YFSETQ. Trimming at V came to 4 bases and at J to 3 bases, leaving 7 bases not matched to a gene. This CDR3 is CASSPGLARGYEQYF. CDR3 coding DNA: TGCGCCAGCAGCCCGGGACTAGCGCGAGGCTACGAGCAGTACTTC.

V gene TRBV5-1 combines with J gene TRBJ2-1, with TRBD2 identical over 15 bases. V was pared by 4 bases and J by 8 bases, with 7 bases of the junction left unmatched. CDR1 SGHRS and CDR2 YFSETQ come from the germline V gene. The CDR3 has 16 amino acids. CDR3 DNA: TGCGCCAGCAGCACCGGACTAGCGGGAGGGGTATATGAGCAGTTCTTC. It encodes CASSTGLAGGVYEQFF.

This clonotype was recorded only once. The rearrangement uses TRBV20-1 and TRBJ2-1; 9 bases map to TRBD2. The CDR3 length is 14 residues. V dropped 2 bases and J dropped 4; count of bases not matched to a gene: 3. Germline CDR1 DFQATT, CDR2 SNEGSKA (reference sequence). CDR3 region: CSARKTSGYNEQFF. The CDR3 bases are TGCAGTGCTAGAAAGACTAGCGGATACAATGAGCAGTTCTTC.

The chain recombines TRBV2 with TRBJ2-2; 13 bases align to TRBD2. This CDR3 contains 14 residues. V lost 7 bases and J lost 8; bases outside the gene matches: 4. Germline V gene sequence: CDR1 SNHLY, CDR2 FYNNEI. CDR3 in amino acids: CASKGLAGRGELFF. The CDR3 nucleotides are TGTGCCAGCAAGGGACTAGCGGGAAGGGGGGAGCTGTTTTTT.

V is TRBV18 and J is TRBJ2-1; D uncertain. Germline V gene lookup returns CDR1 KGHSH and CDR2 LQKENI. This CDR3 has 13 residues. Trimming removed 2 bases from V and 4 bases from J, with 6 bases in between. In DNA, the CDR3 is TGTGCCAGCTCACCAAGGGAATACAATGAGCAGTTCTTC. It translates to CASSPREYNEQFF.

The V call is TRBV7-8, the J call TRBJ2-7, with 8 bases aligning to TRBD2. The CDR3 is 15 amino acids. The V gene end was trimmed by 5 bases and the J gene end by 4 bases; junction bases not matched to a gene: 10. Germline lookup yields CDR1 SGHVS and CDR2 FQNEAQ. The CDR3 sequence: CASSPRSGSRYEQYF. CDR3 coding DNA: TGTGCCAGCAGCCCCCGAAGCGGGAGTCGTTACGAGCAGTACTTC.

This chain connects TRBV19 to TRBJ1-1; D remains unclear. CDR1 is LNHDA, CDR2 SQIVND, per germline (reference sequence). V was shortened by 3 bases and J by 4 bases, with 9 bases between the two germline ends. The CDR3 is made up of 13 amino acids. The CDR3 is CASSMYGFTEAFF. The CDR3 nucleotides are TGTGCCAGTAGTATGTACGGTTTCACTGAAGCTTTCTTT.

In regard to this clonotype: A much larger clone differs by one base, so this may be a read error. The V and J genes are TRBV6-2 or TRBV6-3 and TRBJ2-7; no definite D call. The ends were cut back, 5 bases at V and 2 bases at J, with 4 bases in the middle. Germline V gene lookup returns CDR1 MNHEY and CDR2 SVGEGT. This CDR3 comprises 11 residues. CDR3 sequence reads: CASSITYEQYF. CDR3 nucleotides: TGTGCCAGCAGTATAACCTACGAGCAGTACTTC.

This clonotype was counted only a few times. The DNA of the CDR3 is TGTGCCAGCAGTCCGACAGGGTGGCTAGAGACCCAGTACTTC. This translates into CASSPTGWLETQYF. The chain recombines TRBV6-1 with TRBJ2-5, with 7 nucleotides matching TRBD1. The CDR3 length is 14 residues. Trimming cost V 5 bases and J 4 bases; bases outside gene matches: 7. The germline V gene encodes CDR1 MNHNS and CDR2 SASEGT.

This clonotype was found a few times. The rearrangement uses TRBV5-1 and TRBJ2-7, with 8 positions matching TRBD1. This CDR3 has 17 residues. V trimming: 4 bases; J trimming: 4 bases; junction bases outside the gene matches: 16. Germline V lookup: CDR1 SGHRS, CDR2 YFSETQ. DNA for the CDR3: TGCGCCAGCAGCAGAATCAAAGGGACAGGTTTTAGTTACGAGCAGTACTTC. Protein sequence: CASSRIKGTGFSYEQYF.

This clonotype was seen only a few times. CDR3 loop: CASSLLPSGSGDEQFF. The CDR3 nucleotides read TGTGCCAGCAGCCTCCTTCCCAGCGGGAGTGGCGATGAGCAGTTCTTC. The V gene is TRBV11-3, the J gene TRBJ2-1; 8 bases fit TRBD2. CDR1 and CDR2 (germline): SGHNT, YENEEA. The J segment lost 8 bases and the V segment lost 5 bases, leaving 14 bases of the junction unmatched. CDR3 length equals 16 residues.

The J gene is TRBJ2-1, the V gene TRBV20-1; D perhaps matches TRBD2 (6 bases). CDR1 is DFQATT, CDR2 SNEGSKA, per germline (reference sequence). V was clipped by 0 bases and J by 7 bases, with 13 bases between them. The CDR3 is 14 residues long. CDR3 DNA: TGCAGTGCTAGAGATATCCTAGCGAGGAATGAGCAGTTCTTC. Translated: CSARDILARNEQFF.

The rearrangement joins TRBV7-2 to TRBJ2-3; 9 bases line up with TRBD2. Looked up from germline, CDR1 is SGHTA and CDR2 is FQGNSA. There are 16 residues in the CDR3. J was trimmed by 2 bases and V by 5 bases; bases with no gene match: 8. CDR3 in amino acids: CASSPWTSVPTDTQYF. The CDR3 DNA reads as TGTGCCAGCAGCCCATGGACTAGCGTACCCACAGATACGCAGTATTTT.